This T cell receptor (beta chain) was retrieved from a study of shared clonotypes between healthy human individuals (dated by TCRdb to 2019 to 2021). In terms of the full investigation: The cohort comprised a couple of women and a few men aged 18 to 49 years. Per donor, three plates each were used for CD4 naive and CD4 memory, two for CD8 naive, and one for CD8 memory. To estimate repertoire size and how much clonotype sharing occurs between individuals, the study deeply sequenced the blood TCR repertoires of five or six healthy adults. To increase sequencing depth and limit assay-specific biases, TCR repertoire library preparation and sequencing were carried out by different laboratories using diverse techniques. Per donor, leukapheresis produced somewhere between about 0.9 and 9 billion PBMCs. Broad study findings and their caveats: Larger estimated clonotype richness was generally found for naive subsets than for memory subsets. Clonotypes shared by all four sorted-subset donors showed higher generation probabilities than non-shared clonotypes. Pairwise subsampling led to the expectation that sequencing depth would affect the degree of clonotype sharing among donors. Sharing across a few donors was observed for around 5% of naive CD4, over 3% of naive CD8, over 2% of memory CD4, and around 0.4% of memory CD8 clonotypes. Sampling was limited to blood, and TCR repertoires in tissue likely differ from TCR repertoires in blood. Because the study included only a small number of donors, the genetic and exposure-history diversity represented was limited. Incomplete sequencing was indicated by rarefaction of sorted-subset datasets, despite the large sequencing depth.

For the CD8 naive samples, CD45RO-negative cells were positively selected for CCR7, yielding a CD45RA+CCR7+ population from which TemRA cells were excluded. Healthy HIV-negative adults with no recently reported acute infections or vaccinations were included as donors. All donors were Caucasian adults living in Nashville, Tennessee, USA. After blood collection by leukapheresis, PBMCs were isolated using Ficoll-Histopaque density gradient centrifugation and then cryopreserved in the vapor phase of liquid nitrogen. Analytical flow cytometry was used to check the purity and quantity of every magnetically sorted T cell population. Each sorted fraction had its genomic DNA isolated and then quantified by UV absorbance on a Nanodrop 2000c. Using the deep immunoSEQ assay, TCR CDR3 regions were amplified from genomic DNA by multiplex PCR. Extracted genomic DNA from each cell subset was spread evenly across all wells of several immunoSEQ 96-well plates, with each plate serving as a replicate. For sorted subsets, approximately 210 ng of genomic DNA, equivalent to around 30,000 T cell genomes, went into each replicate PCR. Purified libraries were measured with a Qubit 3.0 fluorometer, size-checked on a Bioanalyzer 2100, and measured again with the KAPA Library Quantification kit. Every immunoSEQ 96-well plate was sequenced on a dedicated single-read 150-cycle Illumina NextSeq 550 flow cell. As for how the authors treated the data: Because the immunoSEQ output held only junctional sequences and lacked quality scores, the filtering could not match the filtering applied to full-length reads. Sequences were annotated with PyIR, a Python wrapper for IgBLAST v1.9, using IMGT germline references to assign V/J genes and CDR3. Reads were removed for weak V/J assignments (E-value above 1e-6), missing CDR3, stop codons, out-of-frame junctions, or ambiguous translated residues. A V3J clonotype was defined by an identical inferred V gene, J gene, and CDR3 amino acid sequence. Percentage overlap between repertoires was computed as shared unique clonotypes divided by the size of the smaller repertoire. Repertoire richness was assessed with RTK rarefaction, the Chao1 estimator, and Recon v2.1 estimates of unobserved clonotypes. For all TCRbeta clonotypes obtained by the gDNA method from a few donors, generation probabilities were computed with OLGA. What TCRdb holds here is the immuneACCESS table cut down to in-frame rearrangements. Part of the clones is not present; checked against another copy, under half of the missing clones reflect an unresolved V gene, and the others are unexplained. V and J calls and clone size are those listed in that table; D and trimming were worked out from the DNA. In all, the sample holds 2 million to 2.5 million clones, and less than 95% of those were seen once. 0.9% to 1.4% of the sample is held by the ten biggest clonotypes.

Note on this clone: Its recognized antigen is unknown. No much larger clonotype is one base removed from it; base qualities were not supplied.

Sequenced input: naive CD8+ T cells sorted from blood. The intended sense of this specimen's cell subset or site label: CD45RA+CCR7+. The clonotype comes from a man aged 18 to 29 in good health.

The CDR3 protein: CAIDRDSDNEQFF. The base sequence is TGTGCCATCGACCGGGACAGCGACAATGAGCAGTTCTTC. Rearrangement joined TRBV10-3 to TRBJ2-1; TRBD1 aligns with 7 central bases. The CDR3, from cysteine to phenylalanine, totals 13 residues. The sequence is cut down to CDR3 DNA, 39 bases in frame from base 1. V trim: 8 bases; J trim: 5 bases; unmatched bases: 6. As encoded in the germline V gene, CDR1 is ENHRY while CDR2 is SYGVKD.